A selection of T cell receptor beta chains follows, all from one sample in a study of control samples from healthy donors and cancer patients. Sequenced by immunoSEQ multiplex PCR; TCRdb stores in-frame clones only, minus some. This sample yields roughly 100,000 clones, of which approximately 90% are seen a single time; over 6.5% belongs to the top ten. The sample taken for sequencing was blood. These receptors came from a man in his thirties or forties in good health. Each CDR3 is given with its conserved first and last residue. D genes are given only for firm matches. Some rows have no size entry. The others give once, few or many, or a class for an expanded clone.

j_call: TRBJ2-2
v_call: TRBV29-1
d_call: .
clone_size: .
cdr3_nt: TGCAGCGCCGAGGGACACCCGACCGGGGAGCTGTTTTTT
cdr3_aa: CSAEGHPTGELFF

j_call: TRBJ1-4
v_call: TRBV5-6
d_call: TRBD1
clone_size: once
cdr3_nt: TGTGCCAGCAGCTTGGGACAGGGGGTTAATGAAAAACTGTTTTTT
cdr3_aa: CASSLGQGVNEKLFF

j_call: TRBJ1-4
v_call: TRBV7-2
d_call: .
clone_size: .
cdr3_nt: TGTGCCAGCAGCTTCATCGGGGGTAGGGGAGCAAATGAAAAACTGTTTTTT
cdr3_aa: CASSFIGGRGANEKLFF

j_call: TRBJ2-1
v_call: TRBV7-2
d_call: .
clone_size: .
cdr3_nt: TGTGCCAGCAGCTTGGCCGAGGAGCAGTTCTTC
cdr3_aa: CASSLAEEQFF

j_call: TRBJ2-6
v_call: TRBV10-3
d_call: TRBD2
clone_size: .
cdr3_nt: TGTGCCATCAGCCCCGAGTGGCCGAGCGGGGGGGGTGGGGCCAACGTCCTGACTTTC
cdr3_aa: CAISPEWPSGGGGANVLTF

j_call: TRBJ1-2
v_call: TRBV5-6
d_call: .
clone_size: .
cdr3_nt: TGTGCCAGCAAGGTCCGGGGTGGAGGCTACACCTTC
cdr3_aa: CASKVRGGGYTF

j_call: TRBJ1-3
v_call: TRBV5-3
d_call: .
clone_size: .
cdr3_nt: TGTGCCAGAAGCTTGGTTGACGACAAATGCTATCTTCTGGGCTCTGGAAACACCATATATTTT
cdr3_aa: CARSLVDDKCYLLGSGNTIYF

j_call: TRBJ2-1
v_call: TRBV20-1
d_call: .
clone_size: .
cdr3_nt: TGCAGTGCTAGTCTGATGGGAGGCTTCGTTAATGAGCAGTTCTTC
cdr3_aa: CSASLMGGFVNEQFF

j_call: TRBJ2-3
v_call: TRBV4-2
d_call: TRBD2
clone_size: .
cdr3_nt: TGTGCCAGCAGCCGAGAGCGGGGGGGCCTGAATACGCAGTATTTT
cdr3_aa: CASSRERGGLNTQYF

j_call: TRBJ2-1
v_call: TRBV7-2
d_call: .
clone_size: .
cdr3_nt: TGTGCCAGCAGCTTAGATCTCCCCCGAGGCAATGAGCAGTTCTTC
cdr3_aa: CASSLDLPRGNEQFF

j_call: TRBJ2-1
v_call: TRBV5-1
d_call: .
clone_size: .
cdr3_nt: TGCGCCAGCAGACTACTGACGCCTCCCGGGTTAGTATTCTTC
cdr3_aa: CASRLLTPPGLVFF

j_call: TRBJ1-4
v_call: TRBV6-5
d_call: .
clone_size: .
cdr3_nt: TGTGCCAGCAGTAGAACAAGACAGGACGCAGAAAAACTGTTTTTT
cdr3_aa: CASSRTRQDAEKLFF

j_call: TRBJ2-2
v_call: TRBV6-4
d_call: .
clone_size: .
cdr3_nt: TGTGCCAGCAGACAAGGGCCGGGGGCCGGGGAGCTGTTTTTT
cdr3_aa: CASRQGPGAGELFF

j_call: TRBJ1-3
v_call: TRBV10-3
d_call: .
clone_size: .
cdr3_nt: TGTGCCATCAGTGAGGAGGGAACTGGAAACACCATATATTTT
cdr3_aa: CAISEEGTGNTIYF

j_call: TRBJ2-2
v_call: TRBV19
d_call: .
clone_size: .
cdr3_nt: TGTGCCAGTACAGTGCCGACCGGGGAGCTGTTTTTT
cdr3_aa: CASTVPTGELFF

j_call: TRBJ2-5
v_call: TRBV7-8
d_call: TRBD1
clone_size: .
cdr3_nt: TGTGCCAGCAGCTCAACCGGGACAGGGGTAGAGACCCAGTACTTC
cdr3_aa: CASSSTGTGVETQYF

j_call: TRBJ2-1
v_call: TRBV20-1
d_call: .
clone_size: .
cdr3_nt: TGCAGTGCTAGAGATAACAATGAGCAGTTCTTC
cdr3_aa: CSARDNNEQFF

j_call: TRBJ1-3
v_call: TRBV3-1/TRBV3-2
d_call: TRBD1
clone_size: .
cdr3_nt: TGTGCCAGCAGCCAAGATCGGACAGGTGGAAACACCATATATTTT
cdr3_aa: CASSQDRTGGNTIYF

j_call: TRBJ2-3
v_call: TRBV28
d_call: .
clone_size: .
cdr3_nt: TGTGCCAGCAGTTCCCCTCTGTCGGGACGGGTATATTCTAGCACAGATACGCAGTATTTT
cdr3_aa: CASSSPLSGRVYSSTDTQYF

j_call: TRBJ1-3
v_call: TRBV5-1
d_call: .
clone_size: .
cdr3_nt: TGCGCCAGCCGGGAGTCAGGGGCTGGAAACACCATATATTTT
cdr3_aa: CASRESGAGNTIYF

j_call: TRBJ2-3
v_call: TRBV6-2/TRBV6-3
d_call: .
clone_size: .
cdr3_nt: TGTGCCAGCAGTTACTCGACTAGCACAGATACGCAGTATTTT
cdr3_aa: CASSYSTSTDTQYF

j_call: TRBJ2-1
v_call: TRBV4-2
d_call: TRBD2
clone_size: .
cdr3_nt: TGTGCCAGCAGCCGGGATCTAGCGGGGGGGTACAATGAGCAGTTCTTC
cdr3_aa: CASSRDLAGGYNEQFF

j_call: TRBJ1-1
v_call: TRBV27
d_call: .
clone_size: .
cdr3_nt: TGTGCCAGCAGTCCATATAGGGTGGCCGCGAACACTGAAGCTTTCTTT
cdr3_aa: CASSPYRVAANTEAFF

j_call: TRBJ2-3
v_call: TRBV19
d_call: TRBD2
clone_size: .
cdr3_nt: TGTGCCAGTAGTGGCGCGGGGGGTTCCCCTCGCACAGATACGCAGTATTTT
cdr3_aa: CASSGAGGSPRTDTQYF

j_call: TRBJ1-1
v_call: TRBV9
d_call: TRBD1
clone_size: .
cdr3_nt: TGTGCCAGCAGCGGGAGACAGGGCGGGTTTGAAGCTTTCTTT
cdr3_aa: CASSGRQGGFEAFF

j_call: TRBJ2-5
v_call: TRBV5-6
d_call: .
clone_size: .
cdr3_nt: TGTGCCGGCAGCTCCCTGGGGTCGGGGACCCAGTACTTC
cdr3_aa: CAGSSLGSGTQYF

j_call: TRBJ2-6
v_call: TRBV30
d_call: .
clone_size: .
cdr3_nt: TGTGCCTGGACAGGGGACAACTCTGGGGCCAACGTCCTGACTTTC
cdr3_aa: CAWTGDNSGANVLTF

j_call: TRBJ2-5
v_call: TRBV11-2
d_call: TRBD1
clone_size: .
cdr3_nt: TGTGCCAGCAGCTTAGGGACAGGGGGTTTGGGGACCCAGTACTTC
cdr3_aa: CASSLGTGGLGTQYF

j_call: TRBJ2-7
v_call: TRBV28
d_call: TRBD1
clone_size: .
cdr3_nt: TGTGCCAGCAGCCTGGGACAGGGTCCCTACGAGCAGTACTTC
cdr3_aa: CASSLGQGPYEQYF

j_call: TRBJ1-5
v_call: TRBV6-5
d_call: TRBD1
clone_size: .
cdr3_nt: TGTGCCAGCAGCGCTGGACAGGGGCTAGGACAGCCCCAGCATTTT
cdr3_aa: CASSAGQGLGQPQHF

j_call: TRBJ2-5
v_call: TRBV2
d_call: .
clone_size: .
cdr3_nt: TGTGCCAGCATGCGGGACGAGTACCAAGAGACCCAGTACTTC
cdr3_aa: CASMRDEYQETQYF

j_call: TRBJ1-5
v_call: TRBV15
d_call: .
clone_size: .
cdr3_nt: TGTGCCACCAGCAGAGGCTCGTCCGGGGGGCAGCCCCAGCATTTT
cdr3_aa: CATSRGSSGGQPQHF

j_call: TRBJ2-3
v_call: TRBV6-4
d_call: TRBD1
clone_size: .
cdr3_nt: TGTGCCAGCAGTATGGACAGGGTAGCAGATACGCAGTATTTT
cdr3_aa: CASSMDRVADTQYF

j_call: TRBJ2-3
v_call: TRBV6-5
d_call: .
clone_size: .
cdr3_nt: TGTGCCAGCACCCGGGACCACCAAGGAGGTACGCAGTATTTT
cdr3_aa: CASTRDHQGGTQYF

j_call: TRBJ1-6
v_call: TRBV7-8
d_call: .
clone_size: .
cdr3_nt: TGTGCCAGCAGCCCGAAACAGGGCTGGGGGTCACCCCTCCACTTT
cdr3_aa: CASSPKQGWGSPLHF

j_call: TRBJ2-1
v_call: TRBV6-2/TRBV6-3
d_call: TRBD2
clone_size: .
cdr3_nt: TGTGCCAGCAGTTTCCATCAGACTAGCGTGTTTTACAATGAGCAGTTCTTC
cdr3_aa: CASSFHQTSVFYNEQFF

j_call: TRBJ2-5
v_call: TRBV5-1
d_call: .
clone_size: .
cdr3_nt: TGCGCCAGCAGCTTGGATGTGTTTCAAGAGACCCAGTACTTC
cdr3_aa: CASSLDVFQETQYF

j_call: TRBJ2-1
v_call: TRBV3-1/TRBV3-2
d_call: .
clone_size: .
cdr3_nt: TGTGCCAGCAGCCAAGATTGGGGCTTCAATGAGCAGTTCTTC
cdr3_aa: CASSQDWGFNEQFF

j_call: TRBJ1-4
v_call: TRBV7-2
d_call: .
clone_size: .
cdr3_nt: TGTGCCAGCAGCTTAGGGGTAGGAAAACTGTTTTTT
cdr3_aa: CASSLGVGKLFF

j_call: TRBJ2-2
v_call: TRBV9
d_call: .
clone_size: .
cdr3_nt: TGTGCCAGCAGCGTGACCGGGGAGCTGTTTTTT
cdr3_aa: CASSVTGELFF

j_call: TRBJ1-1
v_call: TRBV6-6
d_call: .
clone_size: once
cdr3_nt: TGTGCCAGCAGTTACTCGGCAGGGCAAACTGAAGCTTTCTTT
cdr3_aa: CASSYSAGQTEAFF

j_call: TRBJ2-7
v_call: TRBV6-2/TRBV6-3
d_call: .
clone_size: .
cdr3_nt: TGTGCCAGCAGTTACGAGGGGGACTACGAGCAGTACTTC
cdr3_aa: CASSYEGDYEQYF

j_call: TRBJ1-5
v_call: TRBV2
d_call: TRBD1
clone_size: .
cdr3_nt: TGTGCCAGCAGTGGACAGGGGGCCCTCAATCAGCCCCAGCATTTT
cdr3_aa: CASSGQGALNQPQHF

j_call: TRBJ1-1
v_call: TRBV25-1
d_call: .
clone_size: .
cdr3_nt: TGTGCCAGCAGTTCACCCGGGACATTCGAAGCTTTCTTT
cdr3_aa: CASSSPGTFEAFF

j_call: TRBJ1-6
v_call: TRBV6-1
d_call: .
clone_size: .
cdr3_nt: TGTGCCAGCAGTGAAGCTGTGTTTTATCTGGGCCCCCGGTTATCACCCCTCCACTTT
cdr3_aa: CASSEAVFYLGPRLSPLHF

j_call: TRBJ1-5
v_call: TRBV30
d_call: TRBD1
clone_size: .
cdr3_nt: TGTGCCTGGAGTTCGACAGGGAGCAATCAGCCCCAGCATTTT
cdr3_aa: CAWSSTGSNQPQHF

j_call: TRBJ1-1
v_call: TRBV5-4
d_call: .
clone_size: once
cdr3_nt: TGTGCCAGCAGCTTGGGACAGACCAGCACTGAAGCTTTCTTT
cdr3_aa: CASSLGQTSTEAFF

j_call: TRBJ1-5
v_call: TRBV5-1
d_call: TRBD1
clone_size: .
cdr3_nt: TGCGCCAGCAGCTTAGGGACAGGGGAAGAGCAGCCCCAGCATTTT
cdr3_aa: CASSLGTGEEQPQHF

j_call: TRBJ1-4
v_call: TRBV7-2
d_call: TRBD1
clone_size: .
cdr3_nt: TGTGCCAGCAGCTTAGGCGACAGGGGTATCGAAAAACTGTTTTTT
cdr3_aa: CASSLGDRGIEKLFF

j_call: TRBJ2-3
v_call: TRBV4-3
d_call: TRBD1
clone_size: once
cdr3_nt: TGCGCCAGCAGCCAAGATCTACAGGGGGCGAGTGGCACAGATACGCAGTATTTT
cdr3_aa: CASSQDLQGASGTDTQYF

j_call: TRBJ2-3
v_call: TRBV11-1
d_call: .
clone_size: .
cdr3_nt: TGTGCCAGCAGCCCTATGGGGGGCCACAGCACAGATACGCAGTATTTT
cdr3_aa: CASSPMGGHSTDTQYF

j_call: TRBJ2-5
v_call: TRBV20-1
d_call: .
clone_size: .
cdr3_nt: TGCAGTGCACAACTACAAGAGACCCAGTACTTC
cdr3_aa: CSAQLQETQYF

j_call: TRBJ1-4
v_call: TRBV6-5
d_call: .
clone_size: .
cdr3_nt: TGTGCCAGCAGGGGATTCGGGGCGGGTGAAAAACTGTTTTTT
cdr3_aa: CASRGFGAGEKLFF

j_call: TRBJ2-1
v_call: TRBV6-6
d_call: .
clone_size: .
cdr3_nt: TGTGCCAGCAGCTACGGGACAAGCAATGAGCAGTTCTTC
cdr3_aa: CASSYGTSNEQFF

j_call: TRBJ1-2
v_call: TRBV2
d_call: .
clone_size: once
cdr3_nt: TGTGCCAGCAGACCGGACGGACTCTATGGCTACACCTTC
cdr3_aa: CASRPDGLYGYTF